The T cell receptor (beta chain) described here comes from a study of blood T cells in healthy people across ages. Looking at the study overall: In model experiments, template switching was able to capture about one barcoded beta molecule for every two T cells that were present.

Germline V gene sequence: CDR1 SEHNR, CDR2 FQNEAQ (reference sequence). The CDR3 runs to 14 residues. Every participating donor contributed about 10 milliliters of peripheral blood through a draw. Together with a sample-barcoded 5' primer, a J-beta primer mix was included in a second PCR lasting about 7 to 11 cycles. A single record per CDR3 protein comes from TCRdb applying MiXCR to the 5' RACE reads. The repertoire holds some 850,000 distinct CDR3 sequences, with around a quarter as singletons. This same sample was also taken into another study, of T cells of mothers and their children.

This receptor was taken from a boy aged 5 to 17 in good health. The rearrangement links TRBV7-9 to TRBJ2-7, with D hard to call. Gene TRBJ2-5 matches the end of the DNA better, so the J call may be wrong. Material for sequencing was blood. The CDR3 protein is CASSFVTDQETQYF. The CDR3 nucleotides read TGTGCCAGCAGCTTTGTAACGGACCAAGAGACCCAGTACTTC.